This T cell receptor (beta chain) stems from a study of T cells after yellow fever vaccination. Study outcomes and limitations: A secondary response was less intense yet reached its peak sooner, at day 5 versus 15. The CD4 and CD8 compartments had a small share of their clonotypes in common. Contaminants from the bulk population, in the form of abundant clonotypes, could be found in FACS-sorted repertoires.

Trimming removed 3 bases from V and 3 bases from J, with 14 bases in between. CDR1 KGHSH and CDR2 LQKENI come from the germline V gene. The length of the CDR3 is 15 residues. A note on this clonotype: Its antigen is as yet unknown.

Universal primer sites and UMIs were introduced during 5'RACE template-switching synthesis of TCR cDNA. TCRdb re-called the 5' RACE reads with MiXCR, one entry per CDR3 protein. The profile shows 200,000 to 250,000 distinct CDR3 sequences, approximately 3% of them singletons. The sample was CD4+ T cells sorted from PBMCs, taken 10 days after the yellow fever booster vaccination. The rearrangement uses TRBV18 and TRBJ1-2; D is undetermined. The TCR was taken from a man between 18 and 35 years old who received the YFV17D yellow fever vaccine. The CDR3 DNA reads as TGTGCCAGCTCACCGCTCGACGGTGGGGACTATGGCTACACCTTC. Translation: CASSPLDGGDYGYTF.